The 27 T cell receptor beta chains given below trace back to one sample, sequenced in a study of PD-1 blockade in classical Hodgkin lymphoma. Sequencing used immunoSEQ multiplex PCR; TCRdb keeps in-frame clones, though not all of them. The data show about 150,000 clones, nearly 80% seen once. Autologous stem cell transplantation was followed by relapse in every patient, and brentuximab vedotin exposure varied. The sequencing here drew on peripheral blood mononuclear cells (PBMCs), taken before the second cycle of nivolumab. The receptors here all came from a human donor with classical Hodgkin lymphoma.

The chain joins TRBV6-6 to TRBJ2-7, with D perhaps assigned TRBD1 or TRBD2 (5 bases each). Trimming took off 7 bases at V and 7 bases at J, with 17 bases between the two ends. The CDR3 runs to 13 residues. CDR1 and CDR2 from the germline V gene are MNHNY and SVGAGI (reference sequence). CDR3 in amino acids: CASNGYPWGEQYF. The CDR3 region has the DNA TGTGCCAGCAATGGCTATCCCTGGGGGGAGCAGTACTTC.

Concerning this clone: Other DNA sequences in this specimen translate into the identical CDR3. J is TRBJ2-5 and V is TRBV2; 10 positions match TRBD1. The germline V gene has CDR1 SNHLY and CDR2 FYNNEI. The CDR3 has 17 amino acids. With V trimmed by 6 bases and J by 5 bases, 15 bases remained unmatched. This CDR3 reads CASRGNFATGGWETQYF. The CDR3 region has the DNA TGTGCCAGCAGAGGTAACTTTGCGACAGGGGGCTGGGAGACCCAGTACTTC.

The V gene is TRBV30, the J gene TRBJ2-5; a possible D gene is TRBD1 (6 bases). The DNA end lines up better with TRBJ2-7; the J call may be wrong. The CDR3 totals 14 residues. CDR1 and CDR2 (germline): GTSNPN, SVGIG (reference sequence). CDR3 DNA: TGTGCCTGGAGTGTTCCGGACAGATCCTACGAGCAGTACTTC. As protein: CAWSVPDRSYEQYF.

The chain joins TRBV11-2 to TRBJ1-4; D possibly corresponds to TRBD1 (5 bases). CDR3 length equals 14 residues. CDR1 and CDR2 (germline): SGHAT, FQNNGV. V was trimmed by 4 bases and J by 6 bases, leaving 12 bases between them. The CDR3 is CASSYTGVDEKLFF. The CDR3 bases are TGTGCCAGCAGCTATACGGGGGTGGATGAAAAACTGTTTTTT.

V gene TRBV5-6 combines with J gene TRBJ2-7; tentatively, D is TRBD2 (6 bases). Germline V gene sequence: CDR1 SGHDT, CDR2 YYEEEE. Trimming took 4 bases from V and 1 from J, leaving 15 bases between them. The length of the CDR3 is 15 residues. For the CDR3, the DNA is TGTGCCAGCAGCGGAGGGGTGTGGTCGTCCTACGAGCAGTACTTC. It yields the protein CASSGGVWSSYEQYF.

This clone was counted a few times. The CDR3 DNA reads TGTGCCAGTAGGTTACGATACTATAGCAATCAGCCCCAGCATTTT. As protein: CASRLRYYSNQPQHF. The chain combines TRBV19 with TRBJ1-5; D is unclear. Germline CDR1 is LNHDA and CDR2 is SQIVND (reference sequence). Trimming shortened V by 6 bases and J by 0 bases, and 12 bases separated the two germline ends. This CDR3 region has 15 residues. Looking up the rest from reference TRBV19 and TRBJ1-5 gives the full variable domain: DGGITQSPKYLFRKEGQNVTLSCEQNLNHDAMYWYRQDPGQGLRLIYYSQIVNDFQKGDIAEGYSVSREKKESFPLTVTSAQKNPTAFYLCASRLRYYSNQPQHFGDGTRLSIL.

The gene calls are TRBV4-1 and TRBJ1-5, with D perhaps matching TRBD1 (5 bases). Trimming pared 5 bases from V and 3 bases from J, leaving 17 bases between. Germline CDR1 and CDR2: MGHRA and YSYEKL. The CDR3 has 16 residues. CDR3 DNA sequence: TGCGCCAGCAGCGCACACCCGGGACGGAACAATCAGCCCCAGCATTTT. Translating it yields CASSAHPGRNNQPQHF.

The chain couples TRBV4-2 to TRBJ1-3, with D uncertain. The CDR3 has 17 residues. Germline V gene sequence: CDR1 LGHNA, CDR2 YNFKEQ. V lost 0 bases and J lost 0, with 12 bases in between. This CDR3 is CASSQDPGRFSGNTIYF. For the CDR3, the DNA is TGTGCCAGCAGCCAAGACCCGGGGAGATTCTCTGGAAACACCATATATTTT.

The CDR3 DNA reads TGTGCCAGCAGCGGTACTAGCTTTGAACCAGATACGCAGTATTTT. This encodes CASSGTSFEPDTQYF. The V and J genes are TRBV2 and TRBJ2-3; TRBD2 is a possible D gene (6 bases). The CDR3 contains 15 residues. V gave up 6 bases and J gave up 4 bases, with 17 bases separating them. CDR1 SNHLY and CDR2 FYNNEI come from the germline V gene. The full variable domain, with the rest looked up from reference TRBV2 and TRBJ2-3, is EPEVTQTPSHQVTQMGQEVILRCVPISNHLYFYWYRQILGQKVEFLVSFYNNEISEKSEIFDDQFSVERPDGSNFTLKIRSTKLEDSAMYFCASSGTSFEPDTQYFGPGTRLTVL.

V and J are TRBV5-6 and TRBJ1-2; 10 nucleotides line up with TRBD1. Germline trimming cut 3 bases from V and 4 bases from J; bases unmatched to any gene: 6. The CDR3 is 15 residues long. The germline CDR1 and CDR2 sequences are SGHDT and YYEEEE. The DNA of the CDR3 is TGTGCCAGCAGCTCCGGGACAGGGGAGGTCTATGGCTACACCTTC. Residues: CASSSGTGEVYGYTF.

The V and J genes are TRBV6-6 and TRBJ1-1; TRBD1 is a possible D gene (6 bases). Between the trimmed V and J ends, which lost 5 bases and 0 bases, there was a span of 7 bases. Germline V CDR1 and CDR2: MNHNY, SVGAGI (reference sequence). The CDR3 covers 13 residues. The CDR3: CASSQGLNTEAFF. In nucleotides, the CDR3 is TGTGCCAGCAGTCAGGGGTTGAACACTGAAGCTTTCTTT.

The rearrangement links TRBV4-2 to TRBJ1-5, with D uncertain. The CDR3 spans 17 residues. V was pared by 0 bases and J by 3 bases, with 15 bases between. Looked up from germline, CDR1 is LGHNA and CDR2 is YNFKEQ. Written as DNA, the CDR3 is TGTGCCAGCAGCCAAGATTTGGACCTCCTAATCAATCAGCCCCAGCATTTT. Translation gives CASSQDLDLLINQPQHF.

The V gene is TRBV6-5, the J gene TRBJ1-1; D ambiguous. Germline CDR1 reads MNHEY; CDR2 reads SVGAGI. Trimming removed 0 bases from V and 2 bases from J, with 10 bases in between. This CDR3 has 15 residues. CDR3 sequence: CASSYSIPTNTEAFF. In DNA form, the CDR3 reads TGTGCCAGCAGTTACTCGATTCCGACAAACACTGAAGCTTTCTTT.

The V call is TRBV5-4, the J call TRBJ2-5, with D unresolved. The CDR3 runs 16 residues. Trimming stripped 7 bases from V and 3 bases from J, with 22 bases between. Germline CDR1 SGHNT, CDR2 YYREEE (reference sequence). CDR3 nucleotides: TGTGCCAGCTTCGACCGCTGGCTGGAGTCTAAAGAGACCCAGTACTTC. Its protein is CASFDRWLESKETQYF.

The chain employs TRBV4-1 and TRBJ1-6; D is possibly TRBD1 (5 bases). Trimming removed 0 bases from V and 6 bases from J, with 9 bases in between. Germline V gives CDR1 MGHRA, CDR2 YSYEKL. The CDR3 loop spans 15 amino acids. The CDR3 is CASSQDEGTNSPLHF. The CDR3 nucleotides read TGCGCCAGCAGCCAAGACGAGGGGACTAATTCACCCCTCCACTTT.

The J gene is TRBJ1-2, the V gene TRBV18; 11 bases align to TRBD1. With 1 base clipped from V and 4 bases from J, the junction kept 5 bases outside the gene matches. In germline, CDR1 is KGHSH, CDR2 LQKENI. CDR3 length: 16 residues. The CDR3 DNA follows: TGTGCCAGCTCACCACTTTTGGACAGGGGGCCCTATGGCTACACCTTC. This gives the protein CASSPLLDRGPYGYTF.

V and J are TRBV11-2 and TRBJ2-1, with TRBD1 as a possible D gene (6 bases). This CDR3 contains 17 residues. Trimming stripped 5 bases from V and 0 bases from J, with 17 bases between. Germline V gene lookup returns CDR1 SGHAT and CDR2 FQNNGV. The CDR3 sequence is CASSPRQGPPSYNEQFF. Written as DNA, the CDR3 is TGTGCCAGCAGCCCTCGCCAGGGGCCACCCTCCTACAATGAGCAGTTCTTC.

The chain is built from TRBV7-9 and TRBJ1-1; no reliable D call. Germline-derived CDR1 and CDR2 are SEHNR and FQNEAQ (reference sequence). CDR3 length equals 14 residues. V was pared by 5 bases and J by 0 bases, with 10 bases between. The CDR3: CASSQTSMNTEAFF. The CDR3 DNA follows: TGTGCCAGCAGCCAAACGTCCATGAACACTGAAGCTTTCTTT.

J is TRBJ1-4 and V is TRBV4-1, with D uncertain. The CDR3 covers 13 residues. Germline CDR1 MGHRA, CDR2 YSYEKL. The germline V and J ends were trimmed by 0 bases and 9 bases, with 8 bases remaining between them. CDR3 amino acids: CASSQDRQKKLFF. The CDR3 bases are TGCGCCAGCAGCCAAGACCGTCAAAAAAAACTGTTTTTT.

V and J are TRBV25-1 and TRBJ2-5, with D perhaps TRBD1 (6 bases). CDR3 length: 15 residues. Germline V gene sequence: CDR1 MGHDK, CDR2 SYGVNS. Trimming stripped 3 bases from V and 4 bases from J, with 15 bases between. CDR3 nucleotide sequence: TGTGCCAGCAGTGACCGCCAGGGACATCGAGAGACCCAGTACTTC. It is translated as CASSDRQGHRETQYF.

This sequence joins TRBV10-3 and TRBJ1-4, with D unclear. The length of the CDR3 is 13 residues. Trimming cost V 4 bases and J 1 base, with 4 bases left between them. Germline-derived CDR1 and CDR2 are ENHRY and SYGVKD. The CDR3, as DNA: TGTGCCATCAGTGGGGGAACTAATGAAAAACTGTTTTTT. The encoded protein is CAISGGTNEKLFF.

This chain links TRBV28 with TRBJ1-2; D is unresolved. CDR1 is MDHEN, CDR2 SYDVKM, per germline. The CDR3 is made up of 12 amino acids. V gave up 3 bases and J gave up 3 bases, with 5 bases separating them. This chain's CDR3 is CASSFSYYGYTF. For the CDR3, the DNA is TGTGCCAGCAGTTTTAGTTACTATGGCTACACCTTC.

The chain carries TRBV5-1 and TRBJ2-3; 7 nucleotides line up with TRBD1. This CDR3 region has 16 residues. The trim removed 4 bases at V and 0 bases at J, leaving 8 bases unmatched. Germline CDR1 SGHRS, CDR2 YFSETQ. CDR3 DNA sequence: TGCGCCAGCAGCACCGGGACAGATACTAGCACAGATACGCAGTATTTT. Translated, it gives CASSTGTDTSTDTQYF.

The V call is TRBV9, the J call TRBJ2-1, with 10 bases matching TRBD2. This CDR3 has 18 residues. V lost 4 bases to trimming and J lost 9 bases; unmatched junction nucleotides: 19. CDR1 and CDR2 from the germline V gene are SGDLS and YYNGEE. The CDR3 spells CASSKGQLVSGRAGEQFF. The CDR3 DNA reads as TGTGCCAGCAGCAAGGGGCAACTCGTGAGCGGGAGGGCCGGTGAGCAGTTCTTC. Looking up the rest from reference TRBV9 and TRBJ2-1 gives the full variable domain: DSGVTQTPKHLITATGQRVTLRCSPRSGDLSVYWYQQSLDQGLQFLIQYYNGEERAKGNILERFSAQQFPDLHSELNLSSLELGDSALYFCASSKGQLVSGRAGEQFFGPGTRLTVL.

The V gene is TRBV5-4, the J gene TRBJ2-1, with D possibly matching TRBD1 (6 bases). The ends were cut back, 1 base at V and 5 bases at J, with 16 bases in the middle. The CDR3 sequence is 16 residues long. Germline V CDR1 and CDR2: SGHNT, YYREEE (reference sequence). In DNA, the CDR3 is TGTGCCAGCAGCTTGTCAGGGGCAGGGGCGAACAATGAGCAGTTCTTC. Translation gives CASSLSGAGANNEQFF.

There are a few counts of this clone. The chain couples TRBV6-5 to TRBJ1-2; 7 bases are shared with TRBD1. Germline trimming cut 5 bases from V and 8 bases from J; bases unmatched to any gene: 11. Germline V gene data show CDR1 as MNHEY and CDR2 as SVGAGI. The CDR3 is 14 residues long. CDR3 coding DNA: TGTGCCAGCAGTCCTCGTAGGGGGCATATCGGCTACACCTTC. As protein: CASSPRRGHIGYTF.

This sequence joins TRBV18 and TRBJ2-7; 9 positions agree with TRBD1. V was pared by 3 bases and J by 3 bases, with 6 bases of the junction left unmatched. The CDR3 contains 15 residues. Germline V gene sequence: CDR1 KGHSH, CDR2 LQKENI. CDR3 in DNA: TGTGCCAGCTCACCGGGACAGGGCCAAATCTACGAGCAGTACTTC. It yields the protein CASSPGQGQIYEQYF.